The 27 T cell receptor beta chains reported below all come from one sample, sequenced in a study of cytomegalovirus exposure and HLA in healthy donors. Produced via immunoSEQ multiplex PCR; TCRdb's table is partial and in-frame only. Of about 110,000 clones listed, about 88% are singletons. Source material: PBMCs. The receptor set was obtained from a woman aged 18-30 years in good health and CMV-seronegative.

The chain uses TRBV27 and TRBJ1-3; D unclear. The CDR3 runs to 15 residues. Between the trimmed V and J ends, which lost 3 bases and 2 bases, there was a span of 11 bases. Germline V lookup: CDR1 MNHEY, CDR2 SMNVEV (reference sequence). The CDR3 is CASSFGVGPGNTIYF. Here the CDR3 DNA reads TGTGCCAGCAGTTTCGGTGTTGGGCCTGGAAACACCATATATTTT.

CDR3 DNA sequence: TGTGCCTGGGCGGGGGGCACAGATACGCAGTATTTT. It codes for CAWAGGTDTQYF. The chain employs TRBV30 and TRBJ2-3; 7 nucleotides agree with TRBD2. The J segment lost 1 base and the V segment lost 5 bases, leaving 0 bases of the junction unmatched. This CDR3 is built from 12 residues. Germline V CDR1 and CDR2: GTSNPN, SVGIG (reference sequence).

This chain connects TRBV28 to TRBJ1-3; perhaps TRBD1 as D (5 bases). The CDR3 has 16 residues. Trimming pared 6 bases from V and 6 bases from J, leaving 21 bases between. CDR1 is MDHEN, CDR2 SYDVKM, per germline. CDR3 in amino acids: CASSLSPGLRANTIYF. The CDR3 nucleotides read TGTGCCAGCAGCCTATCGCCGGGACTCCGCGCAAACACCATATATTTT. Full variable domain (rest looked up from reference TRBV28 and TRBJ1-3): DVKVTQSSRYLVKRTGEKVFLECVQDMDHENMFWYRQDPGLGLRLIYFSYDVKMKEKGDIPEGYSVSREKKERFSLILESASTNQTSMYLCASSLSPGLRANTIYFGEGSWLTVV.

This chain joins TRBV14 and TRBJ2-7; TRBD1 might be the D (5 bases). V shed 4 bases and J shed 5 bases, with 15 bases lying between them. Germline V gives CDR1 SGHDN, CDR2 FVKESK. The CDR3 has 14 amino acids. As DNA, the CDR3 is TGTGCCAGCAGCCTAAGTACGACAGTCCACGAGCAGTACTTC. This encodes CASSLSTTVHEQYF.

The DNA of the CDR3 is TGTGCCAGCACGAGTAAGTCGGGTAGGAATGAGCAGTTCTTC. Amino acids: CASTSKSGRNEQFF. The rearrangement links TRBV28 to TRBJ2-1; D unresolved. Germline values: CDR1 MDHEN, CDR2 SYDVKM. V was shortened by 7 bases and J by 7 bases, with 17 bases between the two germline ends. The CDR3 runs 14 residues. Based on the CDR3 plus reference TRBV28 and TRBJ2-1, the full variable domain is DVKVTQSSRYLVKRTGEKVFLECVQDMDHENMFWYRQDPGLGLRLIYFSYDVKMKEKGDIPEGYSVSREKKERFSLILESASTNQTSMYLCASTSKSGRNEQFFGPGTRLTVL.

V and J are TRBV28 and TRBJ2-4; 8 nucleotides match TRBD1. J was trimmed by 0 bases and V by 8 bases; bases with no gene match: 15. Germline-derived CDR1 and CDR2 are MDHEN and SYDVKM. The CDR3 is 18 amino acids. The CDR3 sequence: CASGHSGQEILAKNIQYF. The CDR3 bases are TGTGCCAGCGGGCACTCGGGACAGGAGATACTAGCCAAAAACATTCAGTACTTC.

The gene calls are TRBV14 and TRBJ1-3; 8 bases fit TRBD1. The CDR3 spans 14 residues. Germline CDR1 SGHDN, CDR2 FVKESK. The J segment lost 4 bases and the V segment lost 4 bases, leaving 3 bases of the junction unmatched. The CDR3 loop is CASSPTGGGNTIYF. Written as DNA, the CDR3 is TGTGCCAGCAGCCCTACAGGGGGAGGAAACACCATATATTTT. The full variable domain, its missing parts supplied by reference TRBV14 and TRBJ1-3, is EAGVTQFPSHSVIEKGQTVTLRCDPISGHDNLYWYRRVMGKEIKFLLHFVKESKQDESGMPNNRFLAERTGGTYSTLKVQPAELEDSGVYFCASSPTGGGNTIYFGEGSWLTVV.

J is TRBJ1-2 and V is TRBV18; the D is unclear. Trimming shortened V by 3 bases and J by 4 bases, and 15 bases separated the two germline ends. The CDR3 extends over 15 amino acids. CDR1 and CDR2 from the germline V gene are KGHSH and LQKENI. The chain's CDR3 is CASSPVVEGSYGYTF. CDR3 nucleotide sequence: TGTGCCAGCTCACCCGTGGTAGAGGGTAGCTATGGCTACACCTTC.

The chain employs TRBV28 and TRBJ1-5; 8 nucleotides agree with TRBD1. V was clipped by 4 bases and J by 5 bases; unmatched bases: 7. Germline CDR1 and CDR2: MDHEN and SYDVKM. This CDR3 contains 15 residues. CDR3 coding DNA: TGTGCCAGCAGTTGGAGACAGGGGCGCTATCAGCCCCAGCATTTT. Protein: CASSWRQGRYQPQHF. The whole variable domain, filled in from reference TRBV28 and TRBJ1-5, reads DVKVTQSSRYLVKRTGEKVFLECVQDMDHENMFWYRQDPGLGLRLIYFSYDVKMKEKGDIPEGYSVSREKKERFSLILESASTNQTSMYLCASSWRQGRYQPQHFGDGTRLSIL.

The chain joins TRBV29-1 to TRBJ2-1; 9 bases fit TRBD2. Germline trimming cut 3 bases from V and 3 bases from J; bases unmatched to any gene: 9. This CDR3 is built from 16 residues. CDR1 SQVTM and CDR2 ANQGSEA come from the germline V gene. CDR3 in DNA: TGCAGCGTTGATACGGCTAGCGGGAACATCTACAATGAGCAGTTCTTC. Its translation: CSVDTASGNIYNEQFF.

The V gene is TRBV5-4, the J gene TRBJ2-7; 12 positions match TRBD1. With V trimmed by 4 bases and J by 7 bases, 9 bases remained unmatched. This CDR3 is 15 amino acids long. Per germline, CDR1 SGHNT and CDR2 YYREEE (reference sequence). CDR3 residues: CASSTPGQGAREQYF. In DNA form, the CDR3 reads TGTGCCAGCAGCACCCCGGGACAGGGGGCGCGGGAGCAGTACTTC.

This chain links TRBV27 with TRBJ2-7, with 8 bases identical to TRBD1. Germline assignment: CDR1 MNHEY and CDR2 SMNVEV (reference sequence). J lost 6 bases, V lost 3 bases, and 10 bases had no gene match. The CDR3 is 15 amino acids. CDR3 nucleotide sequence: TGTGCCAGCAGTTTCCTCCAGGGGGCGCGGGGCGAGCAGTACTTC. Residues: CASSFLQGARGEQYF.

The rearrangement joins TRBV9 to TRBJ2-7; TRBD2 is a possible D gene (6 bases). Germline loops: CDR1 SGDLS, CDR2 YYNGEE. V gave up 4 bases and J gave up 7 bases, with 9 bases separating them. The CDR3 length is 11 residues. The CDR3 loop is CASSSRGEQYF. CDR3 DNA: TGTGCCAGCAGCTCCCGGGGGGAGCAGTACTTC.

The J gene is TRBJ2-5, the V gene TRBV7-2; 7 positions match TRBD2. Germline CDR1 and CDR2: SGHTA and FQGNSA. CDR3 size: 15 residues. J was trimmed by 3 bases and V by 4 bases; bases with no gene match: 8. For the CDR3, the DNA is TGTGCCAGCAGCTCCAAGACGCTAGCGGAAGAGACCCAGTACTTC. It encodes CASSSKTLAEETQYF.

This chain connects TRBV7-3 to TRBJ2-1; the D gene is possibly TRBD2 (6 bases). Germline V lookup: CDR1 SGHTA, CDR2 FQGTGA. The ends were cut back, 0 bases at V and 4 bases at J, with 10 bases in the middle. The CDR3 loop spans 15 amino acids. The CDR3 loop is CASSLTSSVYNEQFF. The DNA of the CDR3 is TGTGCCAGCAGCTTAACATCTAGCGTATACAATGAGCAGTTCTTC.

This chain uses TRBV30 with TRBJ1-2, with TRBD1 matching over 7 bases. The CDR3 is made up of 16 amino acids. Germline CDR1 is GTSNPN and CDR2 is SVGIG (reference sequence). The V and J ends lost 2 bases and 5 bases, in that order; junction bases with no gene match: 14. DNA for the CDR3: TGTGCCTGGAGTCCTCCGGGACAGCAAGAACGATATGGCTACACCTTC. Encoded protein: CAWSPPGQQERYGYTF.

The V gene is TRBV5-1, the J gene TRBJ2-3; TRBD1 matches 12 bases. The CDR3 has 15 amino acids. Per germline, CDR1 SGHRS and CDR2 YFSETQ. The V and J ends lost 8 bases and 5 bases, in that order; junction bases with no gene match: 9. The CDR3: CASILGQGAGDTQYF. The CDR3, as DNA: TGCGCCAGTATACTGGGACAGGGGGCGGGAGATACGCAGTATTTT.

The genes are TRBV4-3 and TRBJ2-2; 8 bases map to TRBD1. V was pared by 2 bases and J by 3 bases, with 8 bases of the junction left unmatched. Germline loops: CDR1 LGHNA, CDR2 YSLEER. The CDR3 sequence is 17 residues long. The CDR3 DNA sequence: TGCGCCAGCAGCCAATCGACCGGGACAGGACACACCGGGGAGCTGTTTTTT. Amino acids: CASSQSTGTGHTGELFF.

The chain uses TRBV5-1 and TRBJ2-2, with TRBD2 matching over 8 bases. Germline CDR1 is SGHRS and CDR2 is YFSETQ. The CDR3 runs 15 residues. The J segment lost 7 bases and the V segment lost 1 base, leaving 6 bases of the junction unmatched. The CDR3: CASSLQSGRSGELFF. Written as DNA, the CDR3 is TGCGCCAGCAGCTTGCAGAGCGGGAGAAGCGGGGAGCTGTTTTTT.

V gene TRBV9 combines with J gene TRBJ2-5; 11 bases are shared with TRBD2. V lost 4 bases to trimming and J lost 3 bases; unmatched junction nucleotides: 8. This CDR3 is 16 amino acids long. CDR1 is SGDLS, CDR2 YYNGEE, per germline. The CDR3 region has the DNA TGTGCCAGCAGCTCCAATAGCGGGGGGGCCAAAGAGACCCAGTACTTC. Amino acids: CASSSNSGGAKETQYF.

V usage is TRBV10-3 and J usage is TRBJ1-1, with no clear D. V dropped 3 bases and J dropped 3 bases, with 8 bases sitting between them. Germline assignment: CDR1 ENHRY and CDR2 SYGVKD. The CDR3 totals 13 residues. CDR3 coding DNA: TGTGCCATCAGTGATCAGCAGGACACTGAAGCTTTCTTT. Translated, it gives CAISDQQDTEAFF.

For the CDR3, the DNA is TGTGCCAGCTTTGGCGGGAGTTCGAGCGGGGTCTTTCGGATTGAGCAGTTCTTC. Translated, it gives CASFGGSSSGVFRIEQFF. The V call is TRBV5-4, the J call TRBJ2-1; TRBD2 aligns across 7 bases. CDR1 SGHNT and CDR2 YYREEE come from the germline V gene (reference sequence). Unmatched junction bases numbered 25, after V lost 7 bases and J lost 9 bases. The CDR3 spans 18 residues.

This sequence joins TRBV5-4 and TRBJ1-4, with D possibly being TRBD1 (5 bases). This CDR3 has 15 residues. Germline assignment: CDR1 SGHNT and CDR2 YYREEE (reference sequence). V was clipped by 3 bases and J by 4 bases, with 13 bases between them. CDR3 nucleotides: TGTGCCAGCAGCTCGGGGGGGGTGAATAATGAAAAACTGTTTTTT. Amino acid sequence: CASSSGGVNNEKLFF.

This rearrangement joins TRBV30 to TRBJ2-7; the match to TRBD1 covers 9 bases. V lost 4 bases to trimming and J lost 3 bases; unmatched junction nucleotides: 1. The CDR3 consists of 12 residues. The germline V gene has CDR1 GTSNPN and CDR2 SVGIG (reference sequence). CDR3 sequence reads: CAWTTGGYEQYF. In nucleotides, the CDR3 is TGTGCCTGGACGACAGGGGGCTACGAGCAGTACTTC.

The chain joins TRBV10-3 to TRBJ1-1; no reliable D call. This CDR3 contains 14 residues. CDR1 and CDR2 from the germline V gene are ENHRY and SYGVKD. V was clipped by 4 bases and J by 1 base, with 10 bases between them. CDR3 coding DNA: TGTGCCATCAGTGGCCGGGGAGGGAACACTGAAGCTTTCTTT. Translating it yields CAISGRGGNTEAFF.

V and J are TRBV29-1 and TRBJ2-3, with TRBD2 matching over 9 bases. This CDR3 region has 18 residues. Losses at the gene ends were 4 bases for V and 1 base for J; bases not matched to a gene: 15. From germline, CDR1 is SQVTM and CDR2 ANQGSEA. The CDR3 is CSVGSLSSGIRRTDTQYF. In DNA form, the CDR3 reads TGCAGCGTTGGTTCCCTGTCTAGCGGGATCCGACGCACAGATACGCAGTATTTT.

This clone was recorded once. The chain links TRBV9 to TRBJ2-1; D is perhaps TRBD2 (5 bases). The germline V gene has CDR1 SGDLS and CDR2 YYNGEE. Deletions cut 1 base from V and 0 bases from J, with 14 bases between. This CDR3 is built from 17 residues. The CDR3 reads CASSVSGSARSYNEQFF. For the CDR3, the DNA is TGTGCCAGCAGCGTATCGGGGAGCGCCCGCTCCTACAATGAGCAGTTCTTC.